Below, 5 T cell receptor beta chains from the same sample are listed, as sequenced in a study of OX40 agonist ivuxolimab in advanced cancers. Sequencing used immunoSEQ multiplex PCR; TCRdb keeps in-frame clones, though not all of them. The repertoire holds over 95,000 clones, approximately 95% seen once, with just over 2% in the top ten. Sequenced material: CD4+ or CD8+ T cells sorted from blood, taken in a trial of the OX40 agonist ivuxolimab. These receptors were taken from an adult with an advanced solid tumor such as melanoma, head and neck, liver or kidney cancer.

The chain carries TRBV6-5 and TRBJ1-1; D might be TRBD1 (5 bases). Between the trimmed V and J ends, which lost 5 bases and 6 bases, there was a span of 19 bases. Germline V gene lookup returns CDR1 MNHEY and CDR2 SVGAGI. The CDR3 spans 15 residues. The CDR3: CASSPVGGGIAEAFF. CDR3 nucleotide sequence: TGTGCCAGCAGTCCCGTCGGGGGGGGGATCGCTGAAGCTTTCTTT.

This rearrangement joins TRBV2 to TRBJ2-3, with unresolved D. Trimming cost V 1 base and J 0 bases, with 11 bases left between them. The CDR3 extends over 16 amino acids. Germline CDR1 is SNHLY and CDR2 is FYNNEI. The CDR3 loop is CASSEGLRSSTDTQYF. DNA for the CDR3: TGTGCCAGCAGTGAAGGGTTACGGTCTAGCACAGATACGCAGTATTTT.

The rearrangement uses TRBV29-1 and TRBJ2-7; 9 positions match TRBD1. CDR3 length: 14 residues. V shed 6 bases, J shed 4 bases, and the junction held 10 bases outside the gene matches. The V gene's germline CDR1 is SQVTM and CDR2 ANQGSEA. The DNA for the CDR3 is TGCAGCGTGACCACCGGGACAGGGAGTTACGAGCAGTACTTC. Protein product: CSVTTGTGSYEQYF.

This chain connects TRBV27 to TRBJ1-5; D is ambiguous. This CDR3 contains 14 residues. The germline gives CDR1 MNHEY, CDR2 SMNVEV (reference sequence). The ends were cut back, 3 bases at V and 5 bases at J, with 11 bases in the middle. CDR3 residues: CASSLSSNHQPQHF. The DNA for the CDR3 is TGTGCCAGCAGTTTGAGTAGTAATCATCAGCCCCAGCATTTT.

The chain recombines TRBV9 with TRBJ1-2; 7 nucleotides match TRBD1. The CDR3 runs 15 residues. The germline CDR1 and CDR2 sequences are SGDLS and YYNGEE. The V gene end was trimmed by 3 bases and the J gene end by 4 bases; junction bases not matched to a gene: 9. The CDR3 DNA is TGTGCCAGCAGCGGATACCGGGACAGCGGCTATGGCTACACCTTC. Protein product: CASSGYRDSGYGYTF.